Below are 10 T cell receptor beta chains sequenced from a single sample in a study of T cells after yellow fever vaccination. Each CDR3 protein gets one entry after TCRdb re-called the 5' RACE reads with MiXCR. The top ten hold about 0.54% of the sample, which has under 300,000 distinct CDR3 sequences, over 10% seen once. The sample was CD4+ T cells sorted from PBMCs, taken 45 days after the yellow fever booster vaccination. Receptors originate from a young man who received the YFV17D yellow fever vaccine.

Only a few counts were recorded for this clonotype. The gene calls are TRBV11-2 and TRBJ2-6; D is perhaps TRBD1 (6 bases). The CDR3 runs to 18 residues. The germline gives CDR1 SGHAT, CDR2 FQNNGV. Trimming left V 1 base short and J 0 bases short, with 13 bases between. The CDR3: CASSLVIQGSSGANVLTF. The CDR3 DNA sequence: TGTGCCAGCAGCTTAGTTATACAGGGTAGCTCTGGGGCCAACGTCCTGACTTTC.

This chain links TRBV5-6 with TRBJ1-1; TRBD1 agrees at 8 bases. Germline V gene sequence: CDR1 SGHDT, CDR2 YYEEEE. The CDR3 covers 14 residues. V trimming: 2 bases; J trimming: 1 base; junction bases outside the gene matches: 1. The CDR3 DNA reads as TGTGCCAGCAGCTTCGGACAGGGGAACACTGAAGCTTTCTTT. Encoded protein: CASSFGQGNTEAFF.

V usage is TRBV5-1 and J usage is TRBJ2-1; TRBD1 might be the D (7 bases). The V and J ends lost 0 bases and 7 bases respectively, with 11 bases between them. The CDR3 extends over 14 amino acids. Germline V lookup: CDR1 SGHRS, CDR2 YFSETQ. The chain's CDR3 is CASSLGGDRNEQFF. The DNA of the CDR3 is TGCGCCAGCAGCTTGGGGGGGGACAGAAATGAGCAGTTCTTC.

This clonotype was picked up many times. This sequence joins TRBV29-1 and TRBJ2-7, with 8 positions matching TRBD1. Germline V gives CDR1 SQVTM, CDR2 ANQGSEA. With 5 bases clipped from V and 4 bases from J, the junction kept 4 bases outside the gene matches. The CDR3 is 12 amino acids. CDR3 sequence: CSVLYRGYEQYF. The CDR3 DNA sequence: TGCAGCGTTCTGTACAGGGGGTACGAGCAGTACTTC.

This clonotype turned up a few times. J is TRBJ2-7 and V is TRBV5-1, with 9 bases aligning to TRBD1. CDR3 size: 15 residues. V trimming: 2 bases; J trimming: 4 bases; junction bases outside the gene matches: 7. Germline CDR1 and CDR2: SGHRS and YFSETQ. The CDR3 DNA is TGCGCCAGCAGCTTTGGGACAGGGTTGGCTTACGAGCAGTACTTC. The encoded protein is CASSFGTGLAYEQYF.

This clonotype was detected only a few times. The rearrangement uses TRBV4-1 and TRBJ1-1, with TRBD1 identical over 7 bases. This CDR3 comprises 15 residues. Trimming cost V 5 bases and J 1 base; bases outside gene matches: 7. CDR1 and CDR2 (germline): MGHRA, YSYEKL. CDR3 in DNA: TGCGCCAGCAGCAGTTCTGACAGGGCGAACACTGAAGCTTTCTTT. It yields the protein CASSSSDRANTEAFF.

The chain employs TRBV29-1 and TRBJ1-1; D call uncertain. The length of the CDR3 is 11 residues. With 7 bases removed from V and 11 bases from J, the gap between germline ends came to 17 bases. From germline, CDR1 is SQVTM and CDR2 ANQGSEA. CDR3: CSGASGFGAFF. CDR3 sequence (DNA): TGCAGCGGAGCGTCGGGCTTCGGGGCTTTCTTT. Based on the CDR3 plus reference TRBV29-1 and TRBJ1-1, the full variable domain is SAVISQKPSRDICQRGTSLTIQCQVDSQVTMMFWYRQQPGQSLTLIATANQGSEATYESGFVIDKFPISRPNLTFSTLTVSNMSPEDSSIYLCSGASGFGAFFGQGTRLTVV.

Ten or more counts support this clonotype. The genes are TRBV14 and TRBJ1-1; TRBD1 is a possible D gene (5 bases). CDR1 SGHDN and CDR2 FVKESK come from the germline V gene. V gave up 4 bases and J gave up 1 base, with 7 bases separating them. This CDR3 region has 13 residues. The CDR3 coding sequence is TGTGCCAGCAGCCTTGACAGGAACACTGAAGCTTTCTTT. Translating it yields CASSLDRNTEAFF.

In this sample, this clonotype turned up a few times. V gene TRBV5-4 combines with J gene TRBJ2-1, with 10 bases that match TRBD1. Trimming removed 0 bases from V and 9 bases from J; junction bases left unmatched: 6. Germline V gene lookup returns CDR1 SGHNT and CDR2 YYREEE (reference sequence). The CDR3 extends over 15 amino acids. The CDR3 spells CASSLAGTGAGEQFF. As DNA, the CDR3 is TGTGCCAGCAGCTTGGCCGGGACAGGGGCGGGTGAGCAGTTCTTC.

This clonotype came up many times. The V and J genes are TRBV20-1 and TRBJ1-5; a possible D gene is TRBD1 (6 bases). Germline CDR1 DFQATT, CDR2 SNEGSKA (reference sequence). With 1 base removed from V and 4 bases from J, the gap between germline ends came to 11 bases. The CDR3 is 14 amino acids. CDR3 loop: CSARVPTGNQPQHF. The CDR3 DNA sequence: TGCAGTGCTAGAGTCCCAACAGGGAATCAGCCCCAGCATTTT.